This T cell receptor beta chain was obtained from a study of shared clonotypes between healthy human individuals. Naive-designated CD8 cells lacked CD45RO, were positively enriched for CCR7, and omitted terminally differentiated effector memory CD45RA+ cells. Libraries were prepared by immunoSEQ multiplex PCR; TCRdb keeps only in-frame clonotypes and omits some of them. The sample carries over 800,000 clones, about 91% recorded once. Trimming stripped 7 bases from V and 5 bases from J, with 14 bases between. This CDR3 region has 13 residues. Germline loops: CDR1 SGHTA, CDR2 FQGNSA. This TCR was sampled from a man younger than 40 in good health. V and J are TRBV7-2 and TRBJ2-5; D is undetermined. Material: naive CD8+ T cells sorted from blood. The CDR3 DNA reads TGTGCCAGCACCCCCTCCATTTCGGAGACCCAGTACTTC. It specifies CASTPSISETQYF. The complete variable domain, with remaining parts taken from reference TRBV7-2 and TRBJ2-5, reads GAGVSQSPSNKVTEKGKDVELRCDPISGHTALYWYRQSLGQGLEFLIYFQGNSAPDKSGLPSDRFSAERTGGSVSTLTIQRTQQEDSAVYLCASTPSISETQYFGPGTRLLVL.